The sequence of this T cell receptor beta chain was determined in a study of Graves' ophthalmopathy and Graves' hyperthyroidism. The authors amplified TCR beta CDR3 regions from RNA transcripts. First-round RT-PCR relied on HTBI primers, and a second-round multiplex PCR came next. MiXCR, run by TCRdb on the multiplex PCR reads, gives a single entry per CDR3 protein. In the table there are around 1.1 million distinct CDR3 sequences, around a third of which are singletons. The CDR3 is 14 amino acids. Germline assignment: CDR1 SGHDT and CDR2 YYEEEE. V was shortened by 4 bases and J by 5 bases, with 10 bases between the two germline ends. Findings and limits, study-wide: Appearing in blood as well were most expanded thyroid clonotypes above 0.001 frequency.

As to this clonotype: The antigen remains undetermined.

The chain has TRBV5-6 and TRBJ1-6; possibly TRBD1 for D (6 bases). Sequencing used peripheral blood or thyroid tissue (not recorded which). The TCR sequence derives from an adult man with Graves' hyperthyroidism. This CDR3 reads CASSRRTDNSPLHF. The CDR3 DNA sequence: TGTGCCAGCAGCCGTCGGACAGATAATTCACCCCTCCACTTT.